The clone carrying this T cell receptor (beta chain) was picked up a small number of times. As yet, its antigen is unknown. The data originate from a study of response to subunit inactivated influenza vaccine. Regarding the study as a whole: Each seasonal influenza vaccination recruits few new T cells, the authors suggested.

TCRdb re-called the RT-PCR reads with MiXCR, one entry per CDR3 protein. The repertoire holds 550,000 to 800,000 distinct CDR3 sequences, with approximately 15% as singletons. The V segment lost 4 bases and the J segment 2 bases; nucleotides outside the gene matches: 7. CDR3 size: 15 residues. Looked up from germline, CDR1 is SQVTM and CDR2 is ANQGSEA. The chain is built from TRBV29-1 and TRBJ2-1; 8 bases align to TRBD1. The origin of this receptor is a man in his forties or fifties who received an inactivated influenza vaccine. The sample here was PBMCs from blood, taken 11 to 12 days after vaccination. The CDR3: CSVVLTGAAYNEQFF. CDR3 sequence (DNA): TGCAGCGTTGTCCTGACAGGGGCGGCCTACAATGAGCAGTTCTTC.